The 8 T cell receptor beta chains reported below all come from one sample, sequenced in a study of identical twins. In TCRdb, the 5' RACE reads were re-called with MiXCR into one record per CDR3 protein. In the table there are roughly 720,000 distinct CDR3 sequences, 15% to 20% of which are singletons. The data also belong to a second study, concerning T cells expressing NK-cell markers.

Source material: PBMCs. The receptors originated from a woman aged 18-29 years in good health.

This clonotype has only a few counts. The junction differs from germline at one of its ends, possibly a read error. The V gene is TRBV5-6, the J gene TRBJ1-5, with a weak D call TRBD1 (5 bases). Germline V gene lookup returns CDR1 SGHDT and CDR2 YYEEEE. This CDR3 has 13 amino acids. The CDR3: CASSDWGDQLQHF. DNA for the CDR3: TGTGCCAGCAGCGATTGGGGGGATCAGCTCCAGCATTTT.

The rearrangement joins TRBV29-1 to TRBJ2-7; a weak D match, TRBD2 (6 bases). The CDR3 runs to 12 residues. V gave up 6 bases and J gave up 3 bases, with 12 bases separating them. CDR1 is SQVTM, CDR2 ANQGSEA, per germline. The CDR3 sequence is CSVGTGYYEQYF. CDR3 nucleotides: TGCAGCGTGGGGACTGGATACTACGAGCAGTACTTC.

The chain carries TRBV20-1 and TRBJ2-1; D is undetermined. From germline, CDR1 is DFQATT and CDR2 SNEGSKA (reference sequence). The CDR3 is made up of 14 amino acids. V was cut by 0 bases and J by 10 bases, with 16 bases left in between. The CDR3 spells CSARDLDRGREQFF. The CDR3 nucleotides read TGCAGTGCTAGAGACCTTGACCGAGGAAGGGAGCAGTTCTTC.

This clonotype came up a few times. V usage is TRBV20-1 and J usage is TRBJ2-4; 8 bases are a match to TRBD2. The CDR3 is 15 amino acids. The germline V gene encodes CDR1 DFQATT and CDR2 SNEGSKA (reference sequence). After removal of 3 bases from V and 1 base from J, the junction contained 5 bases not matched to a gene. The CDR3 region has the DNA TGCAGTGCTAGTCGCGGGGGGTACGCCAAAAACATTCAGTACTTC. It translates to CSASRGGYAKNIQYF.

This sequence joins TRBV6-1 and TRBJ2-1; D might be TRBD2 (7 bases). The CDR3 contains 14 residues. Germline V gene lookup returns CDR1 MNHNS and CDR2 SASEGT. V gave up 8 bases and J gave up 5 bases, with 16 bases separating them. The CDR3 nucleotides are TGTGCCAGCGGGAGGGGGGGTACAAACAATGAGCAGTTCTTC. This gives the protein CASGRGGTNNEQFF.

This clonotype was counted between two and nine times. The V call is TRBV10-3, the J call TRBJ2-4; possible D gene TRBD2, 5 bases. Trimming stripped 8 bases from V and 0 bases from J, with 14 bases between. CDR3 length: 15 amino acids. Germline loops: CDR1 ENHRY, CDR2 SYGVKD. The CDR3 sequence: CAIEVSGLAKNIQYF. CDR3 in DNA: TGTGCCATCGAGGTCAGCGGACTAGCCAAAAACATTCAGTACTTC.

In its sample, this clonotype ranks as medium-sized (0.01 to 0.1%). The J gene is TRBJ2-7, the V gene TRBV15; D is possibly TRBD1 (6 bases). V lost 5 bases and J 2 bases, leaving 13 bases between the germline ends. This CDR3 is built from 14 residues. CDR1 and CDR2 from the germline V gene are LNHNV and YYDKDF (reference sequence). The CDR3: CATSGTPQAYEQYF. The CDR3 bases are TGTGCCACCAGCGGGACACCTCAAGCCTACGAGCAGTACTTC.

This chain links TRBV11-3 with TRBJ2-2; either TRBD1 or TRBD2 may fit D (5 bases each). The V gene lost 8 bases and the J gene lost 0 bases, with 19 bases spanning the gap. CDR3 length: 17 amino acids. Germline V gene sequence: CDR1 SGHNT, CDR2 YENEEA. CDR3 bases: TGTGCCAGCGGGGACGGATTATCTACCCCGAACACCGGGGAGCTGTTTTTT. Its protein product is CASGDGLSTPNTGELFF. The full variable domain, completed using reference TRBV11-3 and TRBJ2-2, is EAGVVQSPRYKIIEKKQPVAFWCNPISGHNTLYWYLQNLGQGPELLIRYENEEAVDDSQLPKDRFSAERLKGVDSTLKIQPAELGDSAVYLCASGDGLSTPNTGELFFGEGSRLTVL.